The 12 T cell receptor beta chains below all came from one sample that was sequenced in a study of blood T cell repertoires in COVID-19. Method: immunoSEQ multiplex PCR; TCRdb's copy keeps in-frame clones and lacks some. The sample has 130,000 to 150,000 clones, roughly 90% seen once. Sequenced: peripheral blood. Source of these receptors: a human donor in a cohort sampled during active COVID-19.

Here the CDR3 DNA reads TGTGCCAGCAGCCCCAGACTTACACAAGAGACCCAGTACTTC. Amino acid sequence: CASSPRLTQETQYF. The chain joins TRBV9 to TRBJ2-5, with D hard to call. The CDR3 is 14 residues long. V lost 4 bases to trimming and J lost 2 bases, with 12 bases between them. Germline-derived CDR1 and CDR2 are SGDLS and YYNGEE.

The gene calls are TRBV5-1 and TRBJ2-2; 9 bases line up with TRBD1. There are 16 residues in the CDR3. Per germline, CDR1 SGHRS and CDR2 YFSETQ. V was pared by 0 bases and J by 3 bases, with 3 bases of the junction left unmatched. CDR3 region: CASSLGDRVDTGELFF. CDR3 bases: TGCGCCAGCAGCTTGGGGGACAGGGTGGACACCGGGGAGCTGTTTTTT. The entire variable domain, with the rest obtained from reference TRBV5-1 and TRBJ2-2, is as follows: KAGVTQTPRYLIKTRGQQVTLSCSPISGHRSVSWYQQTPGQGLQFLFEYFSETQRNKGNFPGRFSGRQFSNSRSEMNVSTLELGDSALYLCASSLGDRVDTGELFFGEGSRLTVL.

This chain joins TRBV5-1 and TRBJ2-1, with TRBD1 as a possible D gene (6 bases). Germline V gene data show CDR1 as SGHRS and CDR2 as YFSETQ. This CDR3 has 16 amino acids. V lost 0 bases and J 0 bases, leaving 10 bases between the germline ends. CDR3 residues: CASSLGQGSSYNEQFF. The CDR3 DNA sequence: TGCGCCAGCAGCTTGGGTCAGGGGTCCTCCTACAATGAGCAGTTCTTC. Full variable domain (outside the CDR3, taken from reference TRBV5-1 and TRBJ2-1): KAGVTQTPRYLIKTRGQQVTLSCSPISGHRSVSWYQQTPGQGLQFLFEYFSETQRNKGNFPGRFSGRQFSNSRSEMNVSTLELGDSALYLCASSLGQGSSYNEQFFGPGTRLTVL.

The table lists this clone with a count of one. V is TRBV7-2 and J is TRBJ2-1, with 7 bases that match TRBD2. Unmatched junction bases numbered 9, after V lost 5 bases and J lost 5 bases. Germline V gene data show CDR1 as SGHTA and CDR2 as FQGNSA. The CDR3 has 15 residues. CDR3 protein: CASSLTRSGNNEQFF. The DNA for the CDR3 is TGTGCCAGCAGCCTCACACGGAGCGGGAACAATGAGCAGTTCTTC.

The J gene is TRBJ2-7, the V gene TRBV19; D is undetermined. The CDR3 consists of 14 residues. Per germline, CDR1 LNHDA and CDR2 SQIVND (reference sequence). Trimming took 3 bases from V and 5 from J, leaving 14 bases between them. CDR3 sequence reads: CASSIGEVGNEQYF. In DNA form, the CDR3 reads TGTGCCAGTAGTATCGGTGAAGTCGGTAACGAGCAGTACTTC.

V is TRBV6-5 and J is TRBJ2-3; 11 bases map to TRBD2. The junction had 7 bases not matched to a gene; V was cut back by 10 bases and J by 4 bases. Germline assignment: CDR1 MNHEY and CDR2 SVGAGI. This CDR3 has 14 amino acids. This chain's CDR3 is CATQTSGAADTQYF. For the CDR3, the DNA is TGTGCCACCCAGACTAGCGGGGCGGCAGATACGCAGTATTTT.

In DNA, the CDR3 is TGTGCCAGCAGCCCAAGTTACAGGTCCTTTAAGGAGCAGTACTTC. Translated, it gives CASSPSYRSFKEQYF. V usage is TRBV14 and J usage is TRBJ2-7; a possible D gene is TRBD1 (5 bases). The germline V gene has CDR1 SGHDN and CDR2 FVKESK. The CDR3 is 15 residues long. Trimming stripped 4 bases from V and 7 bases from J, with 20 bases between.

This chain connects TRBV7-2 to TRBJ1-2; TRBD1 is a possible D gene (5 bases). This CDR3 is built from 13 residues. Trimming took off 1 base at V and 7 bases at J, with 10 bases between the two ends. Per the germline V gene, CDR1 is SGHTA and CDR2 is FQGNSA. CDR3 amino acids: CASSLGGQGGYTF. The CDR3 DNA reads TGTGCCAGCAGCTTAGGGGGCCAAGGTGGCTACACCTTC.

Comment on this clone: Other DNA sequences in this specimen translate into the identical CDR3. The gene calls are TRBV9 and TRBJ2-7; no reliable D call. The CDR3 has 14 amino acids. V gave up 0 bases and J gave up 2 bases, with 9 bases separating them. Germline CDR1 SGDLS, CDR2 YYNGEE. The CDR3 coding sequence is TGTGCCAGCAGCGTAGGAGCAGGAACCTACGAGCAGTACTTC. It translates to CASSVGAGTYEQYF.

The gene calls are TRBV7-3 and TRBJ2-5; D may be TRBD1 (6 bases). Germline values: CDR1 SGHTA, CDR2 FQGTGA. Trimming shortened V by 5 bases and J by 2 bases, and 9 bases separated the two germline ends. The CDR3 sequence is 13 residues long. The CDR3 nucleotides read TGTGCCAGCAGCCAGGGGCAGCAAGAGACCCAGTACTTC. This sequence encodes CASSQGQQETQYF.

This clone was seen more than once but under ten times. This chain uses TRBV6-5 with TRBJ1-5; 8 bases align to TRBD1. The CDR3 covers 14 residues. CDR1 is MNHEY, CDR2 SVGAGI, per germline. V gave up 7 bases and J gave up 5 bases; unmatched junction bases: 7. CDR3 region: CASKRTGNDQPQHF. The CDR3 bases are TGTGCCAGCAAGCGGACAGGGAACGATCAGCCCCAGCATTTT.

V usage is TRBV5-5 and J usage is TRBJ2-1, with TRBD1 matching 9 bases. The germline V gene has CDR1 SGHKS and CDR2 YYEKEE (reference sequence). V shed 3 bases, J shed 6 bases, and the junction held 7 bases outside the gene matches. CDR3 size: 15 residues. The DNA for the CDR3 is TGTGCCAGCAGCTCCATCGGGACAGGGACCAATGAGCAGTTCTTC. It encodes CASSSIGTGTNEQFF.